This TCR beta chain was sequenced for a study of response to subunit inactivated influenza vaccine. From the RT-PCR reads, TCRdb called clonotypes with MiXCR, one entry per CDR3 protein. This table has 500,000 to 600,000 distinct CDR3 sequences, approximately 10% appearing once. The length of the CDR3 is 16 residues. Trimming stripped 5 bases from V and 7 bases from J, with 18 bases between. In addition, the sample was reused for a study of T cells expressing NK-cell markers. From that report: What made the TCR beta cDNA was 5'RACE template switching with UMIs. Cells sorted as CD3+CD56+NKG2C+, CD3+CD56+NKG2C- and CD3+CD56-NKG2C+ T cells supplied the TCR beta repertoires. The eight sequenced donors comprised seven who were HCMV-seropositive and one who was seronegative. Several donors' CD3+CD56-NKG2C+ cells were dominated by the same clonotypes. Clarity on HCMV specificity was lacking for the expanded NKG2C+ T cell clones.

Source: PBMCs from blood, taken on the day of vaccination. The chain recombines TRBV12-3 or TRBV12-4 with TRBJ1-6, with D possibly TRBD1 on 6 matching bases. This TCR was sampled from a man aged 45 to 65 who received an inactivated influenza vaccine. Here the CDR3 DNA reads TGTGCCAGCAGTCCTTACCTGACAGGCGGGAATTCACCCCTCCACTTT. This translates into CASSPYLTGGNSPLHF.